This T cell receptor (beta chain) was recorded in a study of blood T cells in healthy people across ages. V lost 0 bases to trimming and J lost 8 bases; unmatched junction nucleotides: 7. Germline V gene lookup returns CDR1 LNHNV and CDR2 YYDKDF (reference sequence). This CDR3 is built from 15 residues. A second PCR of roughly 6 to 12 cycles used a sample-barcoded 5' primer and a J-beta primer mix. One entry per CDR3 protein, called by TCRdb with MiXCR from the 5' RACE reads. The table records about 830,000 distinct CDR3 sequences, around 62% of them present only once. As for this clonotype: No antigen is known for it.

Study results and caveats: Any conclusive comparison of naive versus antigen-experienced cells was prevented by using unsorted PBMCs. Strong correlation existed between TCR beta diversity and naive T cell percentage. Older age coincided with a roughly linear decline in TCR beta diversity per million T cells.

The clonotype was recovered from a man aged 25-40 years in good health. V is TRBV15 and J is TRBJ2-1; 7 positions agree with TRBD2. Sequenced material: blood. CDR3 amino acids: CATSREAGPRDEQFF. As DNA, the CDR3 is TGTGCCACCAGCAGAGAAGCGGGACCGAGGGATGAGCAGTTCTTC.